The clone carrying this TCR beta chain showed up just a few times. This CDR3 contains 15 residues. J was trimmed by 3 bases and V by 0 bases; bases with no gene match: 0. Germline V CDR1 and CDR2: MRHNA, SNTAGT. This sample was taken from a study of early T cells in non-severe SARS-CoV-2 infection. Researchers tagged individual cDNA molecules with unique molecular identifiers. TCRdb recomputed calls from the 5' RACE reads with MiXCR, one row per CDR3 protein. The sample has over 30,000 distinct CDR3 sequences; 5% to 7% are singletons. This receptor was obtained from an adult who was a healthcare worker with PCR-confirmed SARS-CoV-2 infection or an uninfected control (not recorded which). Sequenced: whole blood. The chain employs TRBV6-4 and TRBJ2-1; 9 bases align to TRBD2. The CDR3: CASSDSRGGYNEQFF. The CDR3 nucleotides are TGTGCCAGCAGTGACTCGCGGGGGGGCTACAATGAGCAGTTCTTC.